Following are 4 T cell receptor beta chains from one sample sequenced in a study of blood T cells in healthy people across ages. Combining a sample-barcoded 5' primer with a J-beta primer mix, a second PCR ran for roughly 7 to 11 cycles. TCRdb re-called the 5' RACE reads with MiXCR, one entry per CDR3 protein. The sample lists about 1.4 million distinct CDR3 sequences, approximately 60% seen once, with about 6.7% in the top ten. The sample consisted of blood. The receptors here all came from a man aged 18 to 30 in good health.

This chain uses TRBV27 with TRBJ2-3; 11 bases map to TRBD2. The CDR3 is 18 amino acids. The V segment lost 4 bases and the J segment 1 base; nucleotides outside the gene matches: 10. From germline, CDR1 is MNHEY and CDR2 SMNVEV (reference sequence). The CDR3 DNA follows: TGTGCCAGCAGTTGGTATAGCGGGGGGGCCCTCGGCACAGATACGCAGTATTTT. Translation: CASSWYSGGALGTDTQYF.

The chain uses TRBV20-1 and TRBJ2-3, with D unresolved. Between the trimmed V and J ends, which lost 8 bases and 1 base, there was a span of 16 bases. The germline V gene encodes CDR1 DFQATT and CDR2 SNEGSKA (reference sequence). This CDR3 has 14 residues. The CDR3 is CSPSVVVGTDTQYF. DNA for the CDR3: TGCAGTCCAAGCGTAGTAGTCGGCACAGATACGCAGTATTTT.

The rearrangement uses TRBV29-1 and TRBJ2-3, with 10 bases fitting TRBD2. Germline lookup yields CDR1 SQVTM and CDR2 ANQGSEA. There are 14 residues in the CDR3. V gave up 3 bases and J gave up 6 bases; unmatched junction bases: 6. CDR3 loop: CSVDWGTSVDTQYF. The CDR3 nucleotides read TGCAGCGTTGACTGGGGGACTAGCGTGGATACGCAGTATTTT.

The rearrangement links TRBV6-5 to TRBJ2-3, with TRBD2 matching 7 bases. The trim removed 2 bases at V and 1 base at J, leaving 3 bases unmatched. Germline V gene sequence: CDR1 MNHEY, CDR2 SVGAGI. This CDR3 has 15 amino acids. DNA for the CDR3: TGTGCCAGCAGTTACGAGGCGGGAGGCACAGATACGCAGTATTTT. It yields the protein CASSYEAGGTDTQYF.